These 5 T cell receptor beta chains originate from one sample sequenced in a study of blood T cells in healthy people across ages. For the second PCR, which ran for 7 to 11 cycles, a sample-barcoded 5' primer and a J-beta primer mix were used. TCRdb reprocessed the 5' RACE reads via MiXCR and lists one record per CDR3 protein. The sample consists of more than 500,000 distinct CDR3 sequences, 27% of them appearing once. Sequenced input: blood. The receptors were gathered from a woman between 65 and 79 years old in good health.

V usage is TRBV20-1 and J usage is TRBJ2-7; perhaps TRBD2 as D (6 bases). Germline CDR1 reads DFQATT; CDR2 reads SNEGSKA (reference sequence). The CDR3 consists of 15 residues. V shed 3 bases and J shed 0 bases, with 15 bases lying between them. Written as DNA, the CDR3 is TGCAGTGCTAGGGAGGGAGCGGATAGCTCCTACGAGCAGTACTTC. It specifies CSAREGADSSYEQYF.

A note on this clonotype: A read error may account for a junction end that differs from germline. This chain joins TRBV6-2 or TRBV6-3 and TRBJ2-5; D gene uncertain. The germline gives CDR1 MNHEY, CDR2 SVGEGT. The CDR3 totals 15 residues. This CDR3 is CASSYAPERLETQCF. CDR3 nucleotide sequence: TGTGCCAGCAGTTACGCCCCCGAAAGGCTAGAGACCCAGTGCTTC.

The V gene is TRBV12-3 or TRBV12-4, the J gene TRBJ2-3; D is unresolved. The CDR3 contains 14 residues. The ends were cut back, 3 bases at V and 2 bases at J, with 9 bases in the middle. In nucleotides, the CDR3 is TGTGCCAGCAGTTTCCGCTATTCCACAGATACGCAGTATTTT. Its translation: CASSFRYSTDTQYF.

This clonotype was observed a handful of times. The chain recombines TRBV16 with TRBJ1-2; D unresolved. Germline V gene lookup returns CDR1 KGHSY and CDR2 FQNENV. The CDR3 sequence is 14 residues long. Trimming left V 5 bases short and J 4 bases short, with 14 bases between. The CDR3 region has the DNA TGTGCCAGCAGCTCAACAACACGAGGCTATGGCTACACCTTC. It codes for CASSSTTRGYGYTF.

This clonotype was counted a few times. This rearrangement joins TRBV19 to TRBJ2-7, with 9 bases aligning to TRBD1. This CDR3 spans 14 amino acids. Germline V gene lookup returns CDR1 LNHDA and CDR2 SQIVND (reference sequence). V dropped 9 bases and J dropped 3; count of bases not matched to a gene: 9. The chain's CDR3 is CASTPGQGHYEQYF. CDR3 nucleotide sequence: TGTGCCAGCACGCCGGGACAGGGTCACTACGAGCAGTACTTC.